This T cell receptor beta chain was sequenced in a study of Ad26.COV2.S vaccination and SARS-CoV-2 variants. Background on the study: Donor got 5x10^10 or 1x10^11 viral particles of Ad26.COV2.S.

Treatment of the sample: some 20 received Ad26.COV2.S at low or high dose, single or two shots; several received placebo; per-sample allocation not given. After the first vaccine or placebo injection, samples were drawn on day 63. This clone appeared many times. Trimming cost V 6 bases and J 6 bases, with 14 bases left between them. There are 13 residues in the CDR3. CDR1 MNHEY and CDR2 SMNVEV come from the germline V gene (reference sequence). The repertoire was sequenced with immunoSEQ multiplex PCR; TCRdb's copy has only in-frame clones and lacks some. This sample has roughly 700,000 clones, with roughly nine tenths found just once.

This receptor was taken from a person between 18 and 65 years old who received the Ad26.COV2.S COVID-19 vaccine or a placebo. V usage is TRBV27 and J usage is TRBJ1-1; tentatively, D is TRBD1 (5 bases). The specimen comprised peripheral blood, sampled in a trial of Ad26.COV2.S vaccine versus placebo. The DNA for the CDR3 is TGTGCCAGCAGCCGGACCCCCAGGGCTGAAGCTTTCTTT. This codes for CASSRTPRAEAFF.